This TCR beta chain was profiled in a study of regulatory T cells in long-lasting Graves disease. Findings of the study overall: Among samples with persistent disease, TRBV28, TRBJ1-2 and TRBJ2-5 were favored.

According to the study, TCR beta libraries were built with iRepertoire HTBI primers and CDR3-region Arm-PCR. TCRdb used MiXCR to reprocess the multiplex PCR reads, holding one entry per CDR3 protein. This table has over 500,000 distinct CDR3 sequences, 15% to 20% appearing once. Time point given: newly diagnosed GD, antithyroid drugs for less than 3 months. Making the TCR library involved RNA that had been extracted from PBMCs. The junction had 12 bases not matched to a gene; V was cut back by 3 bases and J by 4 bases. Germline V gene sequence: CDR1 DFQATT, CDR2 SNEGSKA (reference sequence). This CDR3 comprises 16 residues. This clonotype has at least ten counts. Its antigen is still unknown. These data were also reused for a study on T cells in Graves' hyperthyroidism and ophthalmopathy. That study adds: TCR CDR3 underwent first-round RT-PCR with the HTBI primer set.

This TCR derives from a woman in her thirties with Graves disease. The starting material was peripheral blood mononuclear cells (PBMCs), obtained at new diagnosis, from a patient treated with antithyroid drugs. The V call is TRBV20-1, the J call TRBJ1-5, with 7 bases aligning to TRBD1. The CDR3 spells CSASPISGQLNQPQHF. The CDR3 DNA reads as TGCAGTGCTAGTCCCATTTCGGGACAGCTGAATCAGCCCCAGCATTTT.